This T cell receptor beta chain was observed in a study of CD8+CD57+ T cells in acquired aplastic anemia listed by TCRdb under 2018. Study-level background: Extracted DNA from sorted CD4+ and CD8+ cells averaged around 3.3 ug, ranging from roughly 0.17 to 27.4 ug. Mean read counts for healthy donor samples were around 10 million for CD4+ cells and some 11 million for CD8+ cells.

Study-wide findings and limitations: Some 30 CD8+ CDR3 sequences were found to be shared between patients and controls, but these sequences appeared to be highly expressed in patients and within the immunodominant clones of the patients. Patients and healthy controls showed no significant difference in CD8+ Simpson's diversity (P=0.060).

TCR beta VDJ combination and CDR3 sequence profiling used genomic DNA as the template. An Illumina HiSeq 2000 was used for TCR repertoire sequencing. In the paper's pipeline: TRBV/TRBJ rearrangement plots, CDR3 size and DJ length profiles, and Simpson's diversity index were used to evaluate the repertoires. Whichever DNA sequence was most abundant in the deep sequencing data was defined as the immunodominant clone. CDR3 amino acid sequences were checked for sharing between subjects and were compared against published repertoires and the VDJdb database. Through fastp at Q25 and MiXCR, TCRdb rebuilt clones from the public reads, retaining in-frame beta chains. Each entry is one CDR3 protein sequence, shown with its most common DNA and genes. The V and J calls follow TCRdb's processing rather than the paper's. For this sample there are some 220,000 distinct CDR3 sequences; 30% to 35% appear just once. Roughly 1.1% of the sample comes from the top ten.

In this study, sorted CD4+ and CD8+ T cells from the blood of healthy subjects and of severe aplastic anemia patients had their TCR repertoires deep-sequenced. Ficoll-Paque density gradient centrifugation was used to isolate peripheral blood mononuclear cells. Before DNA was extracted, CD4+ and CD8+ T cells were sorted using either FACS or magnetic beads. Comment on this clonotype: Its cognate antigen has yet to be identified. The record has no base qualities; no much larger clone is one base away.

Sequenced sample: sorted CD4+, CD8+, or CD8+CD57+ T cells (not recorded which) from PBMCs. The TCR sequence derives from a human donor in good health, serving as a control.

The CDR3 amino acid sequence is: CAHALTTSHGYTF. The nucleotide sequence reads TGTGCCCACGCCTTAACCACTTCCCATGGCTACACCTTC. This chain joins TRBV30 to TRBJ1-2; too little of a D gene remains to name it. Per the germline V gene (reference sequence), GTSNPN is the CDR1 and SVGIG is the CDR2. Counted from cysteine to phenylalanine, this CDR3 has 13 amino acids. Left in the record is the CDR3 DNA by itself, 39 bases read in frame from the first base. V was cut back by 8 bases and J by 6 bases, leaving a gap of 19 bases between them.